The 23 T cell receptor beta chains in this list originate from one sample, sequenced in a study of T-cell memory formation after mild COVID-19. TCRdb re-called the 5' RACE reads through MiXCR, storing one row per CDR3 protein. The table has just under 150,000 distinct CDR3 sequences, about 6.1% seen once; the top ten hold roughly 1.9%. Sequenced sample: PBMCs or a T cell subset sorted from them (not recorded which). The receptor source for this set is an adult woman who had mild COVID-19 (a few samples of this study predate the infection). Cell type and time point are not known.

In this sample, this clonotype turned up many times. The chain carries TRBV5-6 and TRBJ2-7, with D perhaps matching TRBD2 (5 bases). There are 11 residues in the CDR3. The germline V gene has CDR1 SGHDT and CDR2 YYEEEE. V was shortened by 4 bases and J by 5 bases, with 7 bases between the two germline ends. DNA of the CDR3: TGTGCCAGCAGCCTGGGAGACGAGCAGTACTTC. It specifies CASSLGDEQYF.

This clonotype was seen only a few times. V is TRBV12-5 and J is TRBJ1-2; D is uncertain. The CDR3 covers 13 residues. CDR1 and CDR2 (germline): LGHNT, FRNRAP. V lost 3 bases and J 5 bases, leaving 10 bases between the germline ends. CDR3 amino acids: CASGFSGPYGYTF. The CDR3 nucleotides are TGTGCTAGTGGTTTTTCGGGTCCGTATGGCTACACCTTC. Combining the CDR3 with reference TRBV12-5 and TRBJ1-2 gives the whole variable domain DARVTQTPRHKVTEMGQEVTMRCQPILGHNTVFWYRQTMMQGLELLAYFRNRAPLDDSGMPKDRFSAEMPDATLATLKIQPSEPRDSAVYFCASGFSGPYGYTFGSGTRLTVV.

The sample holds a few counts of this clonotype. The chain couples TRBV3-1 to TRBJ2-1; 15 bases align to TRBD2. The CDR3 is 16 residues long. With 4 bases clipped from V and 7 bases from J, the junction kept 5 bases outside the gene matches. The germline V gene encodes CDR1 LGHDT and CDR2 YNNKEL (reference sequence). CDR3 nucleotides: TGTGCCAGCAGCCGGACTAGCGGGGGGGCTCGAAATGAGCAGTTCTTC. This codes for CASSRTSGGARNEQFF.

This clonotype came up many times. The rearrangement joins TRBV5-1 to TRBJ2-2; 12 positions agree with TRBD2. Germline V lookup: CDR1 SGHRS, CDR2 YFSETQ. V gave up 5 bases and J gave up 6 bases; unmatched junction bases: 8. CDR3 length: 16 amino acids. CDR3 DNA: TGCGCCAGCAGATCCGGGACTAGCGGGTCTGCCGGGGAGCTGTTTTTT. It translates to CASRSGTSGSAGELFF.

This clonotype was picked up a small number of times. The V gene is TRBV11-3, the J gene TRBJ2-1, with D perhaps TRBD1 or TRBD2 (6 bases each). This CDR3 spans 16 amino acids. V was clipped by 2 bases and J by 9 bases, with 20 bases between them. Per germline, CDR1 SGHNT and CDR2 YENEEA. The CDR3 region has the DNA TGTGCCAGCAGCTTATTCAAGGGGGGCGCGGAGTCTGAGCAGTTCTTC. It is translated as CASSLFKGGAESEQFF.

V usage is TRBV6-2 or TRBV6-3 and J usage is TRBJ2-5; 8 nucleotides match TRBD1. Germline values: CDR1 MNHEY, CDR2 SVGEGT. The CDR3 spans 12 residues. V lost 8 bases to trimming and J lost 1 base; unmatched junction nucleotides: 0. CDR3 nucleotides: TGTGCCAGCGACAGGGGCCAAGAGACCCAGTACTTC. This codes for CASDRGQETQYF.

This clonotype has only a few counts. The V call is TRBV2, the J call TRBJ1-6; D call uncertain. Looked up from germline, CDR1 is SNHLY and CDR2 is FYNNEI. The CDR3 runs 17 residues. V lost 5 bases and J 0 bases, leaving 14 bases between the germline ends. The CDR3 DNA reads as TGTGCCAGCAGTCTCGGACGGGAGAGCTCCTATAATTCACCCCTCCACTTT. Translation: CASSLGRESSYNSPLHF.

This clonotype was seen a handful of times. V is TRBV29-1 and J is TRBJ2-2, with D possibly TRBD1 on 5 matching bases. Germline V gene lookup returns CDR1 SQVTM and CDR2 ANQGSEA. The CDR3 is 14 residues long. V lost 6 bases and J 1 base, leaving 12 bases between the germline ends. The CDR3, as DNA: TGCAGCGTCCTGGACATCGGGAACACCGGGGAGCTGTTTTTT. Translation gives CSVLDIGNTGELFF.

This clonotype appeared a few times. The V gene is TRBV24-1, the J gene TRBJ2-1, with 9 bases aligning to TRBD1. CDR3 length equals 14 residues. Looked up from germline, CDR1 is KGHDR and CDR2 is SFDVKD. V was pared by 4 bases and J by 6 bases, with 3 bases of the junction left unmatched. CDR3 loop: CATSETGQGNEQFF. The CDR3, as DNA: TGTGCCACCAGTGAAACGGGACAGGGCAATGAGCAGTTCTTC.

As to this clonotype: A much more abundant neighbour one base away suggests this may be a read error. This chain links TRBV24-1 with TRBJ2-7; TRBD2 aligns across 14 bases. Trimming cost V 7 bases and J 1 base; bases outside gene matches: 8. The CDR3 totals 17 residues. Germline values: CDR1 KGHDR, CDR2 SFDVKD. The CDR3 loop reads CATRIGTSGSNSYEQYF. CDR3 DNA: TGTGCCACCAGGATAGGGACTAGCGGGAGCAATTCCTACGAGCAGTACTTC.

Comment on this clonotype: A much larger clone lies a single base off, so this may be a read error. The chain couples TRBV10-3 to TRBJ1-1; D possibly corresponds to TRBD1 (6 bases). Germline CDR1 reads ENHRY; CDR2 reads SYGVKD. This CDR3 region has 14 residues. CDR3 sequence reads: CDIRDRGGNTEAFF. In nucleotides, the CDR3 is TGTGACATCAGAGACCGAGGGGGGAACACTGAAGCTTTCTTT.

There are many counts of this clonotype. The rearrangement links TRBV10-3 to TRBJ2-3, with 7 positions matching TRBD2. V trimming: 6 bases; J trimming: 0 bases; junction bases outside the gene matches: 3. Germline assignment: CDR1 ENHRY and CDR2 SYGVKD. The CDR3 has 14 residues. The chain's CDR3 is CAIRNSGSTDTQYF. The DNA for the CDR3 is TGTGCCATCAGGAATAGCGGGAGCACAGATACGCAGTATTTT.

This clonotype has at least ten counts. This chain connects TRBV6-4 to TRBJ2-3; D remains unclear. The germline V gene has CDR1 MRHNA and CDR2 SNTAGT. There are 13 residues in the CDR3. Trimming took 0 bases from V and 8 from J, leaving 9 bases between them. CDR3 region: CASSDSTIGTQYF. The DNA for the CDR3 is TGTGCCAGCAGTGACTCGACAATCGGTACGCAGTATTTT.

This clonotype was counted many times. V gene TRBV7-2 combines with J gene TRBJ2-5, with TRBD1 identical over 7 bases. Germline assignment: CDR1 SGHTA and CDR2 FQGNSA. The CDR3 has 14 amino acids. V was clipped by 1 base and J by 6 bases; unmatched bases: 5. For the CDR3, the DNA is TGTGCCAGCAGCTTAGAGGGGGCTAGAAAGACCCAGTACTTC. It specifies CASSLEGARKTQYF.

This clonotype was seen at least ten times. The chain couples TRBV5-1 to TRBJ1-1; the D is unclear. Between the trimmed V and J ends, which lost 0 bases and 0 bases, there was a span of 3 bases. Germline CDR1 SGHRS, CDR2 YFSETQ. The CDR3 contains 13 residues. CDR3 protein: CASSLALNTEAFF. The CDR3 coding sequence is TGCGCCAGCAGCTTGGCTCTGAACACTGAAGCTTTCTTT.

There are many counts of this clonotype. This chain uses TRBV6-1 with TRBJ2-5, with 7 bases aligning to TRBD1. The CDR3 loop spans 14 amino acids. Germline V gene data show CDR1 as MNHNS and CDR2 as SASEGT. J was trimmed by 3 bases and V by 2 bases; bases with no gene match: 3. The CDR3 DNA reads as TGTGCCAGCAGTGAATCGGGACAGAAAGAGACCCAGTACTTC. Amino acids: CASSESGQKETQYF.

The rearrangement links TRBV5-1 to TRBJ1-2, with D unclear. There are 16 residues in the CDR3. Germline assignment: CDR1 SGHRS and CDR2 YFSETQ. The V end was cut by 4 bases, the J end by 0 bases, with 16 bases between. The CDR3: CASSVWTGPTNYGYTF. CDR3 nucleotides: TGCGCCAGCAGCGTTTGGACGGGCCCCACTAACTATGGCTACACCTTC.

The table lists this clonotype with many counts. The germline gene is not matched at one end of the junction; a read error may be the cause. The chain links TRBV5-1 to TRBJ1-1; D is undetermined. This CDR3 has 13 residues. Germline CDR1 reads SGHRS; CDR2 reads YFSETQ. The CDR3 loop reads CASSLDPNTEAFF. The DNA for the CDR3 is TGTGCCAGCAGCTTGGACCCCAACACTGAAGCTTTCTTT.

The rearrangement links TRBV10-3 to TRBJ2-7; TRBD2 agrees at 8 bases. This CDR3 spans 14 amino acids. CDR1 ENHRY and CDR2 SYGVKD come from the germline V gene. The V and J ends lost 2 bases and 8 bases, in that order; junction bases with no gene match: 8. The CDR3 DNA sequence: TGTGCCATCAGTGAGACCGGAGCGGGGGAGAAGCAGTACTTC. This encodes CAISETGAGEKQYF.

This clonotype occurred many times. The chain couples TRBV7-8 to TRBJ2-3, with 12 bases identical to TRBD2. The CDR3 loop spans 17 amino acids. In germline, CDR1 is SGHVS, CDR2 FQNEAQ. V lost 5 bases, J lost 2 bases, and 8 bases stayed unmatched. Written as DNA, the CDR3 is TGTGCCAGCAGCCTACGACTAGCGGGGGACAACACAGATACGCAGTATTTT. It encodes CASSLRLAGDNTDTQYF.

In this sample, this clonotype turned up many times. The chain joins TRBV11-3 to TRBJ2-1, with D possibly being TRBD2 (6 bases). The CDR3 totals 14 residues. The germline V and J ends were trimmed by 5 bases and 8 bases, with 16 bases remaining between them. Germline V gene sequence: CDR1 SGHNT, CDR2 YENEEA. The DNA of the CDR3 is TGTGCCAGCAGCCTCGTGACTAGTGGGGATGAGCAGTTCTTC. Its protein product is CASSLVTSGDEQFF.

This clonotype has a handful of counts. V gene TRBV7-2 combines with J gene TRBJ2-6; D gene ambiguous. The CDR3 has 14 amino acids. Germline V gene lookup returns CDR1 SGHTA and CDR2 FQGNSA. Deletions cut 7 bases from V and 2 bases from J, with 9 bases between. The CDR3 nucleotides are TGTGCCAGCACCCTTTTCCCTGGGGCCAACGTCCTGACTTTC. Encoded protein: CASTLFPGANVLTF.

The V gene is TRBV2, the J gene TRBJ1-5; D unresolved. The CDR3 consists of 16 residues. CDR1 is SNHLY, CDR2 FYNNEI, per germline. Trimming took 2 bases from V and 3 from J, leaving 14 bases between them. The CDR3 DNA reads TGTGCCAGCAGTGAATTTGGGATAGGGTACAATCAGCCCCAGCATTTT. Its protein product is CASSEFGIGYNQPQHF.